These 9 T cell receptor beta chains came from one sample sequenced in a study of cytomegalovirus exposure and HLA in healthy donors. The repertoire was sequenced with immunoSEQ multiplex PCR; TCRdb's copy has only in-frame clones and lacks some. The sample lists 130,000 to 150,000 clones; 85% to 90% were seen once. Material: PBMCs. The receptors were gathered from a woman aged 30 to 39 in good health and CMV-seropositive.

The V and J genes are TRBV28 and TRBJ2-1, with D hard to call. Per germline, CDR1 MDHEN and CDR2 SYDVKM. V was cut by 6 bases and J by 0 bases, with 15 bases left in between. The CDR3 sequence is 16 residues long. In DNA, the CDR3 is TGTGCCAGCAGAGTTCACCTAGACTTCTCCTACAATGAGCAGTTCTTC. Translating it yields CASRVHLDFSYNEQFF. Filled out from reference TRBV28 and TRBJ2-1, the complete variable domain reads DVKVTQSSRYLVKRTGEKVFLECVQDMDHENMFWYRQDPGLGLRLIYFSYDVKMKEKGDIPEGYSVSREKKERFSLILESASTNQTSMYLCASRVHLDFSYNEQFFGPGTRLTVL.

The chain employs TRBV19 and TRBJ1-1; TRBD1 might be the D (6 bases). The V and J ends lost 9 bases and 8 bases respectively, with 13 bases between them. CDR1 and CDR2 from the germline V gene are LNHDA and SQIVND (reference sequence). The CDR3 contains 11 residues. CDR3: CASQGGGEAFF. The CDR3 bases are TGTGCCAGCCAGGGAGGGGGAGAAGCTTTCTTT. Variable domain in full (rest from reference TRBV19 and TRBJ1-1): DGGITQSPKYLFRKEGQNVTLSCEQNLNHDAMYWYRQDPGQGLRLIYYSQIVNDFQKGDIAEGYSVSREKKESFPLTVTSAQKNPTAFYLCASQGGGEAFFGQGTRLTVV.

V gene TRBV6-5 combines with J gene TRBJ2-1, with D possibly TRBD2 on 5 matching bases. Germline V CDR1 and CDR2: MNHEY, SVGAGI. V lost 2 bases and J 10 bases, leaving 18 bases between the germline ends. The CDR3 is 15 residues long. In nucleotides, the CDR3 is TGTGCCAGCAGTTACCCGAGGGCAGGTCGGAGCGAGCAGTTCTTC. Protein: CASSYPRAGRSEQFF.

The chain is built from TRBV4-2 and TRBJ2-7; 14 bases agree with TRBD2. The CDR3 is 15 amino acids. The J segment lost 3 bases and the V segment lost 3 bases, leaving 1 base of the junction unmatched. Germline CDR1 LGHNA, CDR2 YNFKEQ. Here the CDR3 reads CASSHGLAGGYEQYF. The CDR3 DNA reads TGTGCCAGCAGCCACGGACTAGCGGGGGGCTACGAGCAGTACTTC.

This chain uses TRBV4-1 with TRBJ2-5; 8 bases are shared with TRBD1. V was pared by 3 bases and J by 0 bases, with 6 bases of the junction left unmatched. The CDR3 runs 16 residues. Germline-derived CDR1 and CDR2 are MGHRA and YSYEKL. The CDR3 nucleotides read TGCGCCAGCAGCCACCGGGGACAGGAAGACCAAGAGACCCAGTACTTC. It is translated as CASSHRGQEDQETQYF.

This clone was observed a few times. The chain recombines TRBV5-1 with TRBJ2-5, with 7 bases lining up with TRBD1. The germline V gene has CDR1 SGHRS and CDR2 YFSETQ. The CDR3 has 15 residues. Trimming cost V 4 bases and J 3 bases; bases outside gene matches: 9. The CDR3 nucleotides read TGCGCCAGCAGCGCTAGTCTCGGGACAGAAGAGACCCAGTACTTC. Translation gives CASSASLGTEETQYF.

V and J are TRBV13 and TRBJ2-7; TRBD1 is a possible D gene (7 bases). Between the trimmed V and J ends, which lost 1 base and 3 bases, there was a span of 19 bases. The CDR3 contains 17 residues. Germline V gene lookup returns CDR1 PRHDT and CDR2 FYEKMQ (reference sequence). The CDR3 DNA is TGTGCCAGCAGCTTAGTTAGTCCCGGGCAGGGGGGCTACGAGCAGTACTTC. Translating it yields CASSLVSPGQGGYEQYF.

This sequence joins TRBV2 and TRBJ2-7, with a tentative D call TRBD2 (6 bases). Deletions cut 8 bases from V and 0 bases from J, with 14 bases between. Germline-derived CDR1 and CDR2 are SNHLY and FYNNEI. The CDR3 spans 14 residues. The CDR3 region has the DNA TGTGCCAGCTTCACTGGGGGAGGCTCCTACGAGCAGTACTTC. Translating gives CASFTGGGSYEQYF.

The chain employs TRBV4-2 and TRBJ2-3; TRBD2 aligns across 9 bases. The CDR3 runs to 16 residues. CDR1 LGHNA and CDR2 YNFKEQ come from the germline V gene. Trimming cost V 1 base and J 4 bases; bases outside gene matches: 6. CDR3 amino acids: CASSQVTGGGADTQYF. DNA of the CDR3: TGTGCCAGCAGCCAAGTAACAGGCGGGGGGGCAGATACGCAGTATTTT.